Each of the 2 T cell receptor beta chains below was sequenced from the same sample in a study of cytomegalovirus exposure and HLA in healthy donors. Clones were read by immunoSEQ multiplex PCR, and TCRdb kept only the in-frame ones, dropping some. There are some 87,000 clones in the sample; about 95% occur only once, and approximately 1.3% lies in the top ten. Sample: PBMCs. These receptors were obtained from a woman between 18 and 30 years old in good health and CMV-seronegative.

V gene TRBV4-2 combines with J gene TRBJ1-3; D unresolved. The V and J ends lost 1 base and 7 bases respectively, with 11 bases between them. The CDR3 length is 14 residues. From germline, CDR1 is LGHNA and CDR2 YNFKEQ. The CDR3: CASSQANQANTIYF. In nucleotides, the CDR3 is TGTGCCAGCAGCCAAGCAAATCAGGCGAACACCATATATTTT.

This chain links TRBV7-9 with TRBJ2-2; D possibly corresponds to TRBD2 (6 bases). CDR1 and CDR2 (germline): SEHNR, FQNEAQ (reference sequence). This CDR3 contains 18 residues. V shed 1 base and J shed 4 bases, with 19 bases lying between them. DNA of the CDR3: TGTGCCAGCAGCTTAGAAAGGCGGTCGGGAGTGGTCACCGGGGAGCTGTTTTTT. It codes for CASSLERRSGVVTGELFF.